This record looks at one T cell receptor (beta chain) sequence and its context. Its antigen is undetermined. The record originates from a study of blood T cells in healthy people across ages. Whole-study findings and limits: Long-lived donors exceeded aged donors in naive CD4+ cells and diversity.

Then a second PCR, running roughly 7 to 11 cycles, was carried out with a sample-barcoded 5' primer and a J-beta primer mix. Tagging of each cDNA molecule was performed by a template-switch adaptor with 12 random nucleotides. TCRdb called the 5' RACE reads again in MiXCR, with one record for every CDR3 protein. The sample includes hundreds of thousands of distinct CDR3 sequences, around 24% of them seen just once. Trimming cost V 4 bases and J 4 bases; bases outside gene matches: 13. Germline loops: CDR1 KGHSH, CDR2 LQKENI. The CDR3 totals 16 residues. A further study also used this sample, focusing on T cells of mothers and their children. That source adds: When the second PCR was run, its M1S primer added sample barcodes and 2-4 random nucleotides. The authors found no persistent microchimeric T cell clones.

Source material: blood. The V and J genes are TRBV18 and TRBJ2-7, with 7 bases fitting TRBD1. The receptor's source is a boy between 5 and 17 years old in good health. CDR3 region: CASSLTGVQGIYEQYF. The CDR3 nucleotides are TGTGCCAGCTCACTTACCGGAGTACAGGGGATATACGAGCAGTACTTC. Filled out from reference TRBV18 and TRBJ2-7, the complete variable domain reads NAGVMQNPRHLVRRRGQEARLRCSPMKGHSHVYWYRQLPEEGLKFMVYLQKENIIDESGMPKERFSAEFPKEGPSILRIQQVVRGDSAAYFCASSLTGVQGIYEQYFGPGTRLTVT.